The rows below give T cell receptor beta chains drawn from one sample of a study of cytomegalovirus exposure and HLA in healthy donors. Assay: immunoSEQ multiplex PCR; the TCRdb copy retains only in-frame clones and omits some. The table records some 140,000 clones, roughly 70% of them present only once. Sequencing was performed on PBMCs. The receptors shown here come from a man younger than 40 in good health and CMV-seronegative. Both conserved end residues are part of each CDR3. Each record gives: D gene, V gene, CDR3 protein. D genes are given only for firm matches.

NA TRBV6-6 CASSQGNTNTGELFF
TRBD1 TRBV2 CASSETGQGYQPQHF
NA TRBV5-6 CASSFGQTEKLFF
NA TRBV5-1 CASRSGTETQYF
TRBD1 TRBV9 CASGAEGTGRSPLHF
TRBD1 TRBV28 CASSSQGAGEKLFF
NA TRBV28 CASSLLQRYGYTF
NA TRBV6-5 CASSYEGGATGDTQYF
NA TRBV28 CASSPPGEWPQHF
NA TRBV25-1 CASHRGGEQFF
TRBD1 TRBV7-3 CASSSGQVGGELFF
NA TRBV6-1 CASSPEAVSYNEQFF
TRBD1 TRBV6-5 CASSYSGQGYEPQHF
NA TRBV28 CASTLTRMYGEKLFF
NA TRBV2 CASRSGKNYNEQFF
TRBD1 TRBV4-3 CASSQGTGENEQFF
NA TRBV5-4 CASNSGGFDSGNTIYF
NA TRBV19 CASSNDPRREQYF
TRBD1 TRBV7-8 CASSLGSGGRLAEAFF